This T cell receptor beta chain was captured by sequencing in a study of read filtering for tumor transcriptome and immune sequencing. Details on this clonotype: Possible read error: a much larger clone is one base away.

The CDR3 has 12 amino acids. CDR1 is SGHTA, CDR2 FQGNSA, per germline. From approximately 430 ng of RNA, a library with molecular barcoded alpha/delta and beta/gamma adaptors was made. TCRdb passed the reads through MiXCR, listing each CDR3 protein once. The profile shows about 19,000 distinct CDR3 sequences, roughly 23% of them singletons. The sequencing input was a population of CD138-negative cells sorted from bone marrow. This sequence was found in a donor at least 40 years old with multiple myeloma. The chain has TRBV7-2 and TRBJ1-1; TRBD1 is a possible D gene (5 bases). CDR3 residues: CASSFWGTGAFF. CDR3 nucleotides: TGTGCCAGCAGCTTTTGGGGGACTGGAGCTTTCTTT.